The next 25 T cell receptor beta chains were all read from a single sample in a study of cytomegalovirus exposure and HLA in healthy donors. This PCR relied on a set of 60 Vbeta primers and 13 Jbeta primers. The repertoire was sequenced with immunoSEQ multiplex PCR; TCRdb's copy has only in-frame clones and lacks some. In the table there are 150,000 to 170,000 clones, roughly 74% of which are singletons. Source material: PBMCs. The receptor source for this set is a man younger than 35 in good health and CMV-seronegative.

The rearrangement joins TRBV6-1 to TRBJ2-7, with D perhaps matching TRBD2 (6 bases). The V end lost 6 bases, the J end lost 2 bases, and 14 bases lay between the germline ends. Germline V gives CDR1 MNHNS, CDR2 SASEGT. This CDR3 is 14 amino acids long. CDR3 sequence (DNA): TGTGCCAGCAGCGATCCCGGCGGGACCTACGAGCAGTACTTC. Protein sequence: CASSDPGGTYEQYF.

The genes are TRBV6-5 and TRBJ2-3, with 7 bases matching TRBD2. Germline CDR1 MNHEY, CDR2 SVGAGI. The CDR3 contains 16 residues. With 0 bases clipped from V and 2 bases from J, the junction kept 5 bases outside the gene matches. The CDR3 reads CASSYSNSGATDTQYF. The CDR3 nucleotides are TGTGCCAGCAGTTACTCGAACAGCGGGGCCACAGATACGCAGTATTTT.

The V gene is TRBV7-2, the J gene TRBJ1-3; D unresolved. This CDR3 comprises 13 residues. Germline CDR1 and CDR2: SGHTA and FQGNSA. Trimming shortened V by 6 bases and J by 1 base, and 7 bases separated the two germline ends. The DNA of the CDR3 is TGTGCCAGCAGACCGAGATCTGGAAACACCATATATTTT. It is translated as CASRPRSGNTIYF. Full variable domain (rest looked up from reference TRBV7-2 and TRBJ1-3): GAGVSQSPSNKVTEKGKDVELRCDPISGHTALYWYRQSLGQGLEFLIYFQGNSAPDKSGLPSDRFSAERTGGSVSTLTIQRTQQEDSAVYLCASRPRSGNTIYFGEGSWLTVV.

This chain joins TRBV5-4 and TRBJ2-1; 10 nucleotides match TRBD2. J gave up 9 bases and V 4 bases, and 13 bases lay outside the gene matches. Germline assignment: CDR1 SGHNT and CDR2 YYREEE (reference sequence). The length of the CDR3 is 16 residues. The DNA for the CDR3 is TGTGCCAGCAGCCCCGAGGAGCGGGGGGGTTGGGCTGAGCAGTTCTTC. This translates into CASSPEERGGWAEQFF.

The chain has TRBV2 and TRBJ1-1; 7 bases agree with TRBD1. Trimming cost V 3 bases and J 4 bases; bases outside gene matches: 17. Per germline, CDR1 SNHLY and CDR2 FYNNEI. This CDR3 is 18 amino acids long. CDR3 in amino acids: CASSDLKGGSAGSTEAFF. The CDR3 DNA follows: TGTGCCAGCAGTGACTTGAAAGGGGGCAGTGCGGGAAGCACTGAAGCTTTCTTT. Full variable domain (rest looked up from reference TRBV2 and TRBJ1-1): EPEVTQTPSHQVTQMGQEVILRCVPISNHLYFYWYRQILGQKVEFLVSFYNNEISEKSEIFDDQFSVERPDGSNFTLKIRSTKLEDSAMYFCASSDLKGGSAGSTEAFFGQGTRLTVV.

The V call is TRBV5-1, the J call TRBJ1-1; D gene ambiguous. The CDR3 has 14 residues. Germline V gene lookup returns CDR1 SGHRS and CDR2 YFSETQ. With 3 bases removed from V and 5 bases from J, the gap between germline ends came to 14 bases. The CDR3 DNA reads as TGCGCCAGCAGCTCCTCCCCGTCAGGAACTGAAGCTTTCTTT. This gives the protein CASSSSPSGTEAFF. The full variable domain, completed using reference TRBV5-1 and TRBJ1-1, is KAGVTQTPRYLIKTRGQQVTLSCSPISGHRSVSWYQQTPGQGLQFLFEYFSETQRNKGNFPGRFSGRQFSNSRSEMNVSTLELGDSALYLCASSSSPSGTEAFFGQGTRLTVV.

In nucleotides, the CDR3 is TGCAGTGCTCTTAGCGGCAATGAGCAGTTCTTC. Residues: CSALSGNEQFF. The gene calls are TRBV20-1 and TRBJ2-1; perhaps TRBD2 as D (6 bases). In germline, CDR1 is DFQATT, CDR2 SNEGSKA (reference sequence). The V end was cut by 5 bases, the J end by 6 bases, with 8 bases between. The CDR3 runs 11 residues.

This clone was seen a single time. This sequence joins TRBV7-2 and TRBJ1-1; a weak D match, TRBD1 (5 bases). CDR1 is SGHTA and CDR2 is FQGNSA in the germline V gene. V was trimmed by 7 bases and J by 4 bases, leaving 19 bases between them. The CDR3 has 15 amino acids. In DNA, the CDR3 is TGTGCCAGCAAATTCCCCTCGGGGGGGAGCACTGAAGCTTTCTTT. Its protein product is CASKFPSGGSTEAFF.

The chain combines TRBV7-2 with TRBJ1-4; possible D gene TRBD1, 5 bases. The CDR3 runs 14 residues. In germline, CDR1 is SGHTA, CDR2 FQGNSA. Between the trimmed V and J ends, which lost 5 bases and 1 base, there was a span of 8 bases. The CDR3 region has the DNA TGTGCCAGCAGCCGCGGGGGAACTAATGAAAAACTGTTTTTT. It translates to CASSRGGTNEKLFF.

This chain uses TRBV19 with TRBJ2-7, with D tentatively TRBD1 (5 bases). The CDR3 is 19 amino acids. V dropped 1 base and J dropped 3 bases, with 25 bases sitting between them. Germline values: CDR1 LNHDA, CDR2 SQIVND (reference sequence). CDR3 coding DNA: TGTGCCAGTAGTATAGTCGCAGGGTGGGGCGCACTGTCCAACTACGAGCAGTACTTC. Residues: CASSIVAGWGALSNYEQYF.

This rearrangement joins TRBV5-1 to TRBJ2-1, with D perhaps TRBD1 (6 bases). The germline V gene has CDR1 SGHRS and CDR2 YFSETQ. Trimming pared 2 bases from V and 3 bases from J, leaving 12 bases between. The CDR3 covers 15 residues. This chain's CDR3 is CASSLGTNGYNEQFF. The CDR3 DNA is TGCGCCAGCAGCTTAGGGACAAACGGCTACAATGAGCAGTTCTTC.

The rearrangement uses TRBV27 and TRBJ2-7; D is possibly TRBD1 (5 bases). Germline V gene data show CDR1 as MNHEY and CDR2 as SMNVEV (reference sequence). Trimming took 8 bases from V and 2 from J, leaving 13 bases between them. The CDR3 has 13 amino acids. CDR3 sequence: CASGLDKTYEQYF. CDR3 DNA sequence: TGTGCCAGCGGGCTGGACAAGACCTACGAGCAGTACTTC.

V and J are TRBV27 and TRBJ2-7, with 7 nucleotides matching TRBD2. The germline CDR1 and CDR2 sequences are MNHEY and SMNVEV (reference sequence). The V gene end was trimmed by 3 bases and the J gene end by 4 bases; junction bases not matched to a gene: 3. The CDR3 totals 13 residues. The CDR3 nucleotides are TGTGCCAGCAGTTTCGGGACTACGTACGAGCAGTACTTC. It translates to CASSFGTTYEQYF.

This clone was detected only a few times. The CDR3: CASSLAGAGQETQYF. The DNA of the CDR3 is TGTGCCAGCAGCTTAGCAGGGGCAGGCCAAGAGACCCAGTACTTC. J is TRBJ2-5 and V is TRBV11-1; a possible D gene is TRBD1 (5 bases). Trimming stripped 0 bases from V and 1 base from J, with 9 bases between. This CDR3 is built from 15 residues. CDR1 and CDR2 from the germline V gene are SGHAT and FQDESV (reference sequence). Looking up the rest from reference TRBV11-1 and TRBJ2-5 gives the full variable domain: EAEVAQSPRYKITEKSQAVAFWCDPISGHATLYWYRQILGQGPELLVQFQDESVVDDSQLPKDRFSAERLKGVDSTLKIQPAELGDSAMYLCASSLAGAGQETQYFGPGTRLLVL.

The chain carries TRBV4-2 and TRBJ2-7; 7 bases match TRBD2. This CDR3 has 17 residues. V gave up 0 bases and J gave up 1 base; unmatched junction bases: 9. Germline-derived CDR1 and CDR2 are LGHNA and YNFKEQ. Here the CDR3 DNA reads TGTGCCAGCAGCCAAGATTCGGGCGGGGGTGCATCCTACGAGCAGTACTTC. This encodes CASSQDSGGGASYEQYF.

In this sample, this clone turned up a few times. The CDR3 DNA reads as TGTGCCACCAGCAGAGATCTCAGGGGAGGCTACACCTTC. Translating it yields CATSRDLRGGYTF. The V call is TRBV15, the J call TRBJ1-2, with a possible D match to TRBD1 (6 bases). CDR3 length: 13 amino acids. Trimming cost V 0 bases and J 8 bases, with 10 bases left between them. Germline assignment: CDR1 LNHNV and CDR2 YYDKDF (reference sequence).

This clone came up once. The chain uses TRBV6-5 and TRBJ1-4; possibly TRBD1 for D (6 bases). Germline CDR1 is MNHEY and CDR2 is SVGAGI. This CDR3 spans 13 amino acids. The V and J ends lost 6 bases and 3 bases respectively, with 8 bases between them. The CDR3 DNA is TGTGCCAGCAGAAGACAGGCTAATGAAAAACTGTTTTTT. This encodes CASRRQANEKLFF.

The V gene is TRBV4-3, the J gene TRBJ2-7; D is undetermined. The V end lost 1 base, the J end lost 5 bases, and 6 bases lay between the germline ends. The CDR3 consists of 12 residues. Germline assignment: CDR1 LGHNA and CDR2 YSLEER. The CDR3 sequence: CASSQVTDEQYF. DNA for the CDR3: TGCGCCAGCAGCCAAGTTACTGACGAGCAGTACTTC.

The V gene is TRBV28, the J gene TRBJ1-5, with TRBD1 matching over 10 bases. The germline CDR1 and CDR2 sequences are MDHEN and SYDVKM. The trim removed 5 bases at V and 6 bases at J, leaving 4 bases unmatched. The CDR3 sequence is 14 residues long. The CDR3 bases are TGTGCCAGCAGTATCCGGGACAGGGGTCAGCCCCAGCATTTT. This sequence encodes CASSIRDRGQPQHF.

A few counts support this clone. The V call is TRBV5-1, the J call TRBJ1-2; 8 bases are a match to TRBD1. Per germline, CDR1 SGHRS and CDR2 YFSETQ. The CDR3 is 14 amino acids. V dropped 6 bases and J dropped 0; count of bases not matched to a gene: 4. CDR3: CASTMTGANYGYTF. In DNA form, the CDR3 reads TGCGCCAGCACCATGACAGGGGCTAACTATGGCTACACCTTC.

This chain uses TRBV27 with TRBJ1-2; D unresolved. Trimming shortened V by 0 bases and J by 2 bases, and 7 bases separated the two germline ends. The CDR3 has 14 amino acids. Germline V gene data show CDR1 as MNHEY and CDR2 as SMNVEV (reference sequence). CDR3 nucleotide sequence: TGTGCCAGCAGTTTATCGACAAAGAACTATGGCTACACCTTC. Translating gives CASSLSTKNYGYTF.

The genes are TRBV9 and TRBJ2-7; D is undetermined. Germline CDR1 SGDLS, CDR2 YYNGEE. The CDR3 is 19 residues long. The ends were cut back, 4 bases at V and 0 bases at J, with 26 bases in the middle. The CDR3 DNA sequence: TGTGCCAGCAGCCCCTCAGAGGCCCCCCAGCGTGGGTCCTCCTACGAGCAGTACTTC. Encoded protein: CASSPSEAPQRGSSYEQYF. Together with reference TRBV9 and TRBJ2-7, the CDR3 gives the full variable domain: DSGVTQTPKHLITATGQRVTLRCSPRSGDLSVYWYQQSLDQGLQFLIQYYNGEERAKGNILERFSAQQFPDLHSELNLSSLELGDSALYFCASSPSEAPQRGSSYEQYFGPGTRLTVT.

The table lists this clone with a few counts. The chain carries TRBV7-2 and TRBJ1-1; D uncertain. The CDR3 length is 15 residues. The V gene's germline CDR1 is SGHTA and CDR2 FQGNSA. The germline V and J ends were trimmed by 2 bases and 5 bases, with 15 bases remaining between them. In nucleotides, the CDR3 is TGTGCCAGCAGCTTATCGATTAGTCCCCTTACTGAAGCTTTCTTT. Translated, it gives CASSLSISPLTEAFF.

The table lists this clone with a count of one. This chain uses TRBV9 with TRBJ2-5, with D perhaps TRBD2 (5 bases). The DNA end favors TRBJ2-7, so the J call may be wrong. The CDR3 spans 15 residues. CDR1 SGDLS and CDR2 YYNGEE come from the germline V gene. The CDR3 spells CASSVGNRLPYEQYF. CDR3 bases: TGTGCCAGCAGCGTAGGGAACCGACTACCCTACGAGCAGTACTTC.

The CDR3 spells CARTGVNSPLHF. CDR3 bases: TGTGCCAGAACAGGCGTTAATTCACCCCTCCACTTT. The V gene is TRBV21-1, the J gene TRBJ1-6; whether TRBD1, the table's D call, matches the DNA was not checked. TRBV21-1 is listed as a pseudogene. The CDR3 spans 12 residues.